The source of this T cell receptor beta chain is a study of T cell responses to AZD1222 COVID-19 vaccine. Notes on the study in general: Unmutated variant regions reportedly attract nearly half of all spike-specific TCRs. Repertoire sampling happened only post peak T cell response.

This table comes from immunoSEQ multiplex PCR, and its TCRdb copy is limited to in-frame clones, with some not included. The sample records about 150,000 clones, 80% to 95% being singletons. V was clipped by 4 bases and J by 2 bases; unmatched bases: 4. This CDR3 has 14 amino acids. The V gene's germline CDR1 is SNHLY and CDR2 FYNNEI. Second doses at about 4 or about 12 weeks were pooled. This clone was counted only a few times. What it recognizes is unknown. The V call is TRBV2, the J call TRBJ1-2; TRBD1 agrees at 7 bases. The source of this sequence is an adult who received the AZD1222 COVID-19 vaccine. The material sequenced was peripheral blood, taken 28 days after the second AZD1222 dose. The CDR3 here is CASSGRGVNYGYTF. The DNA of the CDR3 is TGTGCCAGCAGTGGCAGGGGGGTGAACTATGGCTACACCTTC.